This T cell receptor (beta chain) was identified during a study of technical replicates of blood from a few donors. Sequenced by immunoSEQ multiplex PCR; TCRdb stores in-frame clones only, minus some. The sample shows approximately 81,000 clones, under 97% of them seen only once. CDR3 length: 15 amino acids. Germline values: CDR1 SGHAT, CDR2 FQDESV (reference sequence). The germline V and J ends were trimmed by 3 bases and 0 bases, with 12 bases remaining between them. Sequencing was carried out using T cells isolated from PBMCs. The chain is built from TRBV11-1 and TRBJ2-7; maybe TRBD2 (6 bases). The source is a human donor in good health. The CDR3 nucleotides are TGTGCCAGCAGCTTTAGTAGCGGTAGCTCCTACGAGCAGTACTTC. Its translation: CASSFSSGSSYEQYF.